This TCR beta chain appears in the sequencing data of a study of cytomegalovirus exposure and HLA in healthy donors (dated by TCRdb to about 2017). Turning to the overall study: An earlier analysis of several hundred of the donors reported 276 Gb of sequence data and roughly 120 million unique TCR beta sequences obtained from roughly 180 million T cells. Roughly 300 gigabases of sequencing data and around 90 million unique TCR sequences made up an early release that covered under 750 HLA-typed donors. Of the 300 to 450 genotyped donors, 65% to 90% fell in the genetic ancestry cluster associated with self-reported Caucasian donors. The study was designed to test whether signatures of past pathogen exposure could be identified by cataloging public T cell receptors. The study used immunosequencing to profile the T cell repertoires of 600 to 850 subjects and linked those repertoires to cytomegalovirus serostatus. Besides the first cohort of 500 to 700 subjects, a separate validation cohort made up of 90 to 150 different subjects was used. To predict cytomegalovirus infection status, the study combined high-throughput TCR immunosequencing, statistical association of individual TCRs with disease status, and machine learning. A later analysis re-examined previously published TCR beta repertoires from over 500 donors and added high-resolution HLA genotyping to investigate patterns of TCR occurrence. Rather than using new phenotypic data, the later analysis identified candidate immune exposures from TCR beta sequences and from how often those sequences occurred across donors. An earlier analysis of several hundred of the donors applied high-throughput TCR beta sequencing to assess whether each TCR beta V gene segment acted as functional or pseudogenic. Donor age, sex, ethnicity and CMV serostatus were collected together with the repertoire data. A later genetic analysis took genome-wide SNP genotypes for about 60% of the roughly 670 donors and used that subset as a discovery cohort. Every repertoire in the discovery cohort had been generated on one and the same sequencing platform. Both class I and class II loci were covered by HLA typing, at four-digit resolution. Typing coverage differed by locus: A, B, C, DRB1 and DQB1 were typed in about 620-630 donors, DQA1 in 522, DPA1 in around 580, and DPB1 in 472. Four or five DR-DQ haplotypes were handled as single units for association and clustering because linkage in the cohort was strong. Among 398 genotyped donors of the cohort, an average of 235,054 unique TCR beta nucleotide sequences were sequenced per donor, around a sixth of them non-productive.

The paper as a whole reports these results and caveats: Linkage disequilibrium might explain the correlated functional status among segregating V segments, but an unknown experimental factor could not be ruled out. Across donors, most TCR sequences were observed very rarely, whereas some public TCRs were present in many individuals. A later analysis associated about 16,000 TCR beta sequences with specific HLA alleles at a false discovery rate of 0.05. A few of the identified cytomegalovirus-associated TCR beta chains were confirmed in vitro to be specific for cytomegalovirus antigens. A later analysis found that HLA-associated TCR beta chains were more clonally expanded and had lower generation probabilities than equally common non-associated chains. A cluster of highly shared sequence variants was judged likely to be a technical artifact of the sequencing pipeline. In a later analysis, several top co-occurrence clusters were reported to appear linked to parvovirus B19, influenza, CMV and Epstein-Barr virus. For the cohort, immune exposure information was limited to CMV serostatus. In an earlier analysis of around 500 of the donors, most TCR beta V segments appeared in productive rearrangements about 90% or about 30% of the time, broadly matching IMGT annotations. The earlier analysis of nearly 600 of the donors excluded approximately 15 rarely observed V segments, including chromosome 9 orphons, because counts were too low. A later analysis found that TCR association rates varied across HLA loci, with DRB1 alleles showing the most associated TCRs and HLA-C alleles the fewest. Compared with the approximately 600-donor mean, donors in an Asian-associated ancestry cluster had fewer N-insertions in productive TCRs, according to a later genetic analysis. V-gene and J-gene trimming of TCR beta chains was associated with a missense DCLRE1C variant in a later genetic analysis, and the association was replicated in an independent cohort. The classifier was reported to diagnose cytomegalovirus status with high specificity and sensitivity in both the original cohort and the validation cohort. In this cohort, only TCR beta chains were sequenced, and detectable features were limited by the absence of alpha or paired-chain data. Because HLA typing was unavailable for some donors at each locus, only the typed subset was used in association tests. A further reported finding was that TCR beta sequences accurately predicted the HLA-A and HLA-B alleles for most subjects in the first cohort. The study gave a list of more than 150 TCR beta chains associated with cytomegalovirus. In a later analysis, most CMV-associated TCR beta chains were found to appear HLA-restricted, with HLA associations seemingly driven largely by CMV exposure. Assigning TCR associations to individual alleles was difficult when HLA alleles, especially DR and DQ, strongly co-occurred. The authors suggested that the approach could potentially be generalized to other disease states and immunological phenotypes. Sequencing depth was assumed to be roughly uniform across donors in the presence/absence analyses, though that assumption may not hold.

The cohort was made up of 500 to 850 healthy bone marrow donors. At the time of sampling, every cohort member was nominally healthy, though immune exposures that went unrecorded were likely present. The donor tested CMV seronegative and was one of the 352 seronegative cohort members. Every donor gave a peripheral blood sample, and the peripheral blood mononuclear cells from that sample were used for TCR beta sequencing. Genomic DNA was extracted from the blood cell samples with the Qiagen DNeasy Blood Extraction Kit. Remarks on this clone: Its antigen is unknown. It has no much larger one-base neighbor in the sample; base qualities were not kept.

The library was prepared using the immunoSEQ multiplex PCR assay. For the multiplex PCR, a mixture combining 60 forward primers for TCR Vbeta segments and 13 reverse primers for TCR Jbeta segments was used. A multiplex PCR assay on genomic DNA amplified the CDR3 region of rearranged TCR beta genes. The amplified TCR beta libraries were sequenced on the Illumina HiSeq System as 87-base-pair reads. On the study's bioinformatics: In a later analysis, tens of millions of unique TCR beta chains were counted across the 690 or so repertoires, and roughly 11 million of these chains were shared by at least two donors. A nearest-neighbor algorithm error-corrected the raw reads and collapsed the reads into unique sequences, merging closely related sequences to remove PCR and sequencing errors. V, D and J gene segments were assigned by aligning CDR3 sequences to IMGT reference sequences. For a sequence to be retained, at least a six-nucleotide match to both a V gene segment and a J gene segment was required. A rearrangement was called productive if the CDR3 had no stop codons and remained in frame with V and J, and every other rearrangement was called non-productive. Following IMGT convention, CDR3 was defined as the stretch from the second conserved V-encoded cysteine up to the conserved J-encoded phenylalanine. Sequences without an unambiguous match to a single V gene segment were excluded from the earlier analysis of a few hundred of the donors. An earlier analysis of 500 to 600 of the donors classified V segments as functional when productive rearrangements were above 56.7% and as segregating when the standard deviation between donors was above 5%. A statistical classification framework was built for diagnosing cytomegalovirus status from the catalog of TCR beta chain sequences. In a later analysis, V and J genes were assigned by comparing TCR nucleotide sequences against IMGT/GENE-DB human TR gene sequences. In a later analysis, CDR3 sequences and most-parsimonious VDJ recombination scenarios were assigned using the TCRdist pipeline. In a later analysis, each TCR beta chain was defined by its CDR3 amino acid sequence together with its V-gene family, and reads lacking a unique V-gene family were excluded. In a later analysis, 450 to 600 highly shared, low-generation-probability nucleotide sequences were removed to address suspected cross-contamination and a sequencing artifact. In a later analysis, a clonal expansion index was calculated for each public chain from normalized within-repertoire ranks of inferred template counts. In a later analysis, generation probabilities were computed using a VDJ recombination model fitted to out-of-frame rearrangements, and the results were checked against IGoR. In a later analysis, TCR-TCR, TCR-HLA and TCR-CMV co-occurrence was scored with hypergeometric tests, and a repertoire-size bias correction was applied to TCR pairs. False discovery rates were estimated in a later analysis by permuting HLA or CMV assignments 20 times. In a later analysis, co-occurring TCRs were grouped using DBSCAN, and TCRdist sequence similarity was added for clustering within HLA-allele-positive subsets. Repertoires with fewer than 30,000 or more than 120,000 public chains were left out of co-occurrence clustering, as were a handful of repertoires with anomalous nucleotide sharing. This immuneACCESS table, as held by TCRdb, lists in-frame sequences with V and J called but not all clones. Of the missing ones, under half trace to an unresolved V gene in checked studies; the others have no known cause. V and J calls and clone size are as listed in that table; D and trimming were resolved from the DNA. Here the sample has around 130,000 clones; roughly 79% occur a single time. Around 0.7% of the sample lies in the top ten.

Sequencing input: PBMCs. The clonotype was recovered from a man aged 18 to 30 in good health and CMV-seronegative.

Here the CDR3 is given as CASSLFSGGQTYNEQFF. The DNA sequence is given as TGTGCCAGCAGCTTGTTCAGCGGGGGGCAGACCTACAATGAGCAGTTCTTC. Here the chain combines TRBV5-6 and TRBJ2-1; TRBD2 matches 9 bases in the middle. Germline trimming: 1 base from V, 2 bases from J; junction bases outside gene matches: 7. CDR1 is given as SGHDT and CDR2 as YYEEEE, both from the germline V gene. From cysteine to phenylalanine, the CDR3 is 17 amino acids long. Just the 51-base CDR3 DNA is kept, in frame starting at base 1.